This T cell receptor beta chain was retrieved from a study of beta chain features in type 1 diabetes. On the study more broadly: What patients shared with healthy donors was a similar profile of age, gender and cell yields. Regarding the study as a whole: Individuals with type 1 diabetes displayed fewer insertions and more deletions at VDJ junctions. A possible short-template PCR bias applies equally to patients and controls.

The CDR3 is made up of 14 amino acids. V lost 0 bases, J lost 3 bases, and 10 bases lay in between. Germline V gives CDR1 SGHRS, CDR2 YFSETQ. Averaging around 110 mL, one heparinised blood draw was given by each donor. Note on this clone: The antigen is unknown.

cDNA synthesis used the whole RNA isolate, giving expressed TCRB sequences. Sequencing used immunoSEQ multiplex PCR; TCRdb keeps in-frame clones, though not all of them. The sample lists fewer than 550,000 clones, 9.5% to 12% seen once, with 0.035% to 0.05% in the top ten. The sequenced sample consisted of naive CD4+ T cells from blood. The chain joins TRBV5-1 to TRBJ2-7; D is unresolved. This TCR was sampled from a woman between 18 and 30 years old in good health. The CDR3 protein is CASSLAENNYEQYF. DNA for the CDR3: TGCGCCAGCAGCTTGGCCGAAAACAACTACGAGCAGTACTTC.